The present T cell receptor (beta chain) was sequenced within a study of T cell repertoires in cytomegalovirus infection. As for the study in general: Selection of CMV epitopes for the study included recently identified HLA-C-restricted and well-studied HLA-B-restricted ones. Public TCR beta signature analysis indicated the presence of both CMV infection and matching HLA type. Findings and limits, study-wide: Identification of carriers of CMV plus the relevant HLA was performed using cumulative public TCR beta family frequency. What dominated the ex vivo response were HLA-C-restricted CMV-specific TCR beta clonotypes.

Concerning this clonotype: Its antigen is currently unknown.

TCRdb called the reads again in MiXCR, with one record for every CDR3 protein. Counted here are some 900,000 distinct CDR3 sequences, 30% to 35% occurring once; the ten biggest clones make up approximately 13%. V was cut by 0 bases and J by 8 bases, with 14 bases left in between. Per the germline V gene, CDR1 is MGHRA and CDR2 is YSYEKL. This CDR3 is 15 amino acids long. The chain carries TRBV4-1 and TRBJ2-1, with D tentatively TRBD1 (5 bases). The specimen comprised cultured CD8+ T cells from PBMCs, sampled from culture after CMV antigen stimulation. This clonotype originated in a human donor in good health (CMV status not recorded). Some clones in this sample may be carry-over from other donors' samples. CDR3 bases: TGCGCCAGCAGCCAAGATTTATCAGGGTTCGATGAGCAGTTCTTC. It codes for CASSQDLSGFDEQFF.